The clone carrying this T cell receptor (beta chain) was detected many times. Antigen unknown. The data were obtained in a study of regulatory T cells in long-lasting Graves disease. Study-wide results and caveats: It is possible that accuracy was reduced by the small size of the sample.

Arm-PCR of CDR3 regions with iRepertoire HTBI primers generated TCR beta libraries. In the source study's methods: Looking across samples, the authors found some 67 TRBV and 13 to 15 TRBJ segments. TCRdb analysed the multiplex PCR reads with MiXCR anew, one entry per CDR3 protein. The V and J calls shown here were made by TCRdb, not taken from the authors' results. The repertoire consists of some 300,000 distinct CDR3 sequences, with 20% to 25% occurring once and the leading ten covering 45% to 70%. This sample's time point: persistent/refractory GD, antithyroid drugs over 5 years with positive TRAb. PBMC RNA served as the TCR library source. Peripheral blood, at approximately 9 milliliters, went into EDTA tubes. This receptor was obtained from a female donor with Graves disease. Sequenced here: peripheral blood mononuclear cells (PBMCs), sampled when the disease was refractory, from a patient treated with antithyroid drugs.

This chain's CDR3 is CASSGRVVYEQYF. CDR3 bases: TGTGCCAGCTCGGGCAGGGTCGTTTACGAGCAGTACTTC. This chain connects TRBV2 to TRBJ2-7; D is possibly TRBD1 (5 bases). The CDR3 spans 13 residues. V lost 8 bases and J 4 bases, leaving 15 bases between the germline ends. Germline CDR1 SNHLY, CDR2 FYNNEI.